This T cell receptor beta chain emerged from a study of control samples from healthy donors and cancer patients. The length of the CDR3 is 16 residues. Germline V CDR1 and CDR2: KGHSH, LQKENI. J was trimmed by 4 bases and V by 6 bases; bases with no gene match: 12. Profiling relied on immunoSEQ multiplex PCR, and the TCRdb table lists in-frame clones only, not all of them. The table lists about 120,000 clones, about 87% of them singletons. This rearrangement joins TRBV18 to TRBJ1-1; 9 bases fit TRBD1. This TCR was sampled from a man aged 25 to 40 in good health. Sequenced input: blood. The CDR3 sequence: CASSLQGAVVGTEAFF. The CDR3 DNA follows: TGTGCCAGCTCCCTACAGGGGGCGGTGGTGGGCACTGAAGCTTTCTTT.